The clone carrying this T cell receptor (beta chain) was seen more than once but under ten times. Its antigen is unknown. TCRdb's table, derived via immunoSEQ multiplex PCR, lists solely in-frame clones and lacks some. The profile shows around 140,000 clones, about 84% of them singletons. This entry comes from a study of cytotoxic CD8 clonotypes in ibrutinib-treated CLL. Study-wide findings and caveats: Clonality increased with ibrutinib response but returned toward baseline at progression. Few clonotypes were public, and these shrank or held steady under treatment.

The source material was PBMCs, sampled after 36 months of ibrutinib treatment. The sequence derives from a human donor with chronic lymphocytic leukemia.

CDR3 sequence (DNA): TGTGCCAGCAGCTTTTTTTTACACAATAATTCACCCCTCCACTTT. Its translation is CASSFFLHNNSPLHF. The rearrangement uses TRBV7-2 and TRBJ1-6; D is unresolved. V was trimmed by 3 bases and J by 5 bases, leaving 11 bases between them. The CDR3 contains 15 residues. Germline loops: CDR1 SGHTA, CDR2 FQGNSA.